Listed here are 12 T cell receptor beta chains from one sample, sequenced in a study of patients and donors after allogeneic stem cell transplantation. TCRdb re-called the RT-PCR reads through MiXCR, storing one row per CDR3 protein. The top ten clones hold around 3% of a sample with 150,000 to 200,000 distinct CDR3 sequences, 30% of them seen once. Sequencing was performed on blood, either unsorted or a sorted T cell fraction (not recorded which). The receptors derive from a human donor who was either an allogeneic HSCT recipient or a stem cell or donor lymphocyte infusion donor (not recorded which). It is not recorded whose cells these are; they may come from a transplant donor.

This clonotype was seen a few times. V is TRBV28 and J is TRBJ2-5; D remains unclear. CDR1 is MDHEN, CDR2 SYDVKM, per germline. V shed 1 base and J shed 5 bases, with 8 bases lying between them. The CDR3 runs 13 residues. The CDR3 spells CASSLFGAETQYF. The CDR3 nucleotides read TGTGCCAGCAGTTTATTTGGAGCCGAGACCCAGTACTTC.

This clonotype was found a few times. J is TRBJ2-7 and V is TRBV12-3 or TRBV12-4, with D possibly TRBD2 on 7 matching bases. The CDR3 is 15 residues long. Deletions cut 3 bases from V and 2 bases from J, with 14 bases between. The DNA of the CDR3 is TGTGCCAGCAGTTTTGCGGGGGCGGACCCCTACGAGCAGTACTTC. Translation: CASSFAGADPYEQYF.

This chain uses TRBV14 with TRBJ1-3; D gene uncertain. Germline-derived CDR1 and CDR2 are SGHDN and FVKESK. CDR3 length: 15 residues. V lost 1 base, J lost 2 bases, and 9 bases lay in between. The CDR3 sequence: CASSQGRVTGNTIYF. Written as DNA, the CDR3 is TGTGCCAGCAGCCAAGGTCGCGTGACTGGAAACACCATATATTTT.

This clonotype was recorded many times. The genes are TRBV5-1 and TRBJ2-7; D uncertain. Between the trimmed V and J ends, which lost 0 bases and 4 bases, there was a span of 5 bases. Germline assignment: CDR1 SGHRS and CDR2 YFSETQ. The CDR3 runs 12 residues. CDR3 in amino acids: CASSLGGYEQYF. CDR3 sequence (DNA): TGCGCCAGCAGCTTGGGTGGGTACGAGCAGTACTTC.

This rearrangement joins TRBV18 to TRBJ2-1; D not resolved. V was cut by 0 bases and J by 6 bases, with 9 bases left in between. This CDR3 is built from 14 residues. Germline lookup yields CDR1 KGHSH and CDR2 LQKENI. As DNA, the CDR3 is TGTGCCAGCTCACCACCCTCGGGCATCAATGAGCAGTTCTTC. It encodes CASSPPSGINEQFF.

This chain uses TRBV29-1 with TRBJ1-2; D unclear. Germline-derived CDR1 and CDR2 are SQVTM and ANQGSEA. V lost 7 bases and J 4 bases, leaving 13 bases between the germline ends. The CDR3 has 12 residues. The DNA of the CDR3 is TGCAGCGCCCTATGGGGAGTCTATGGCTACACCTTC. Residues: CSALWGVYGYTF.

This clonotype was detected a few times. This chain joins TRBV28 and TRBJ2-1; the match to TRBD2 covers 9 bases. The length of the CDR3 is 14 residues. The germline V gene encodes CDR1 MDHEN and CDR2 SYDVKM. V shed 6 bases, J shed 7 bases, and the junction held 7 bases outside the gene matches. CDR3 loop: CASSQGLAPNEQFF. The CDR3 nucleotides are TGTGCCAGCAGCCAAGGACTAGCGCCGAATGAGCAGTTCTTC.

The rearrangement joins TRBV7-3 to TRBJ2-2; 7 bases align to TRBD2. The CDR3 is 19 residues long. V lost 2 bases and J lost 3; bases outside the gene matches: 15. Looked up from germline, CDR1 is SGHTA and CDR2 is FQGTGA. The CDR3 sequence is CASSLGVPAASGDTGELFF. CDR3 DNA: TGTGCCAGCAGCTTAGGGGTACCGGCCGCTAGCGGAGACACCGGGGAGCTGTTTTTT.

Ten or more counts support this clonotype. The chain couples TRBV5-1 to TRBJ1-4; D perhaps matches TRBD1 (5 bases). CDR1 is SGHRS and CDR2 is YFSETQ in the germline V gene. The CDR3 totals 14 residues. V lost 4 bases and J lost 8, with 15 bases in between. Here the CDR3 DNA reads TGCGCCAGCAGCCCCGAAAGGGGCCAAGAAAAACTGTTTTTT. Protein sequence: CASSPERGQEKLFF.

This sequence joins TRBV18 and TRBJ1-1; the D is unclear. Germline lookup yields CDR1 KGHSH and CDR2 LQKENI. CDR3 size: 12 residues. V was cut by 4 bases and J by 0 bases, with 3 bases left in between. The CDR3 bases are TGTGCCAGCTCACACATGAACACTGAAGCTTTCTTT. Translation: CASSHMNTEAFF.

The V call is TRBV29-1, the J call TRBJ1-1; D not certain. The V and J ends lost 2 bases and 2 bases respectively, with 9 bases between them. This CDR3 is 13 amino acids long. Per the germline V gene, CDR1 is SQVTM and CDR2 is ANQGSEA. Here the CDR3 DNA reads TGCAGCGTTGAACAACAGTACAACACTGAAGCTTTCTTT. Amino acids: CSVEQQYNTEAFF.

This clonotype came up many times. V gene TRBV5-6 combines with J gene TRBJ1-5; D not certain. There are 13 residues in the CDR3. Germline V gene sequence: CDR1 SGHDT, CDR2 YYEEEE. Trimming shortened V by 0 bases and J by 9 bases, and 10 bases separated the two germline ends. In nucleotides, the CDR3 is TGTGCCAGCAGCTTGGCCGGGCTTCTGCCCCAGCATTTT. Its protein product is CASSLAGLLPQHF.